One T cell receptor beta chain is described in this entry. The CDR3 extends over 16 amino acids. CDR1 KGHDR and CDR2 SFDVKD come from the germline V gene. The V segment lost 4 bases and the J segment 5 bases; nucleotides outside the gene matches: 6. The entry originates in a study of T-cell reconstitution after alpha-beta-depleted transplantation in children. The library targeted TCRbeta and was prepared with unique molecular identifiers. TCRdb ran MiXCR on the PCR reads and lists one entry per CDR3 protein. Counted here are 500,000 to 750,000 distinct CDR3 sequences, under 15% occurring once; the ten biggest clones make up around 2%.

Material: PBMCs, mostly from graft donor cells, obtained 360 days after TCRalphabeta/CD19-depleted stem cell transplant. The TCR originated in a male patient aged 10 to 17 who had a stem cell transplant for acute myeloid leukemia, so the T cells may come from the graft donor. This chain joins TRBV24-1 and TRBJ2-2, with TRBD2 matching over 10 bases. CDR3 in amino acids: CATSDPTSGKTGELFF. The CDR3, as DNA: TGTGCCACCAGTGACCCTACTAGCGGGAAAACCGGGGAGCTGTTTTTT.